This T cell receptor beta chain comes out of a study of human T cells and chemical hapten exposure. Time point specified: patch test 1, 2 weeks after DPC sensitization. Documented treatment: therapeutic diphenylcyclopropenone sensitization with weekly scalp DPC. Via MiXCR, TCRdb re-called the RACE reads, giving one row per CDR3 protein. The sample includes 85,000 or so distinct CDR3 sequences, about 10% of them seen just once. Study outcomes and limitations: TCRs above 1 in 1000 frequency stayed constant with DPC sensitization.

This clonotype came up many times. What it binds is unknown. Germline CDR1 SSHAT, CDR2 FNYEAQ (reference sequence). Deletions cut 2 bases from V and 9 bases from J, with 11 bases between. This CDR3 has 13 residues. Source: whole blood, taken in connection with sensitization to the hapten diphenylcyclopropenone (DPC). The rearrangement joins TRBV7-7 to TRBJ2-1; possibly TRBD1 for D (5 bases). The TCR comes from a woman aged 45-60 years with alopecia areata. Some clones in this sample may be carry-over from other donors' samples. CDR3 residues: CASSLTQGPEQFF. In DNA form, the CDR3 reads TGTGCCAGCAGCTTAACTCAGGGCCCTGAGCAGTTCTTC.